These 11 T cell receptor beta chains were all obtained from the same sample, sequenced in a study of cytomegalovirus exposure and HLA in healthy donors. Amplification used 60 Vbeta primers and 13 Jbeta primers. The protocol was immunoSEQ multiplex PCR, while the TCRdb copy is restricted to in-frame clones and leaves out a portion. Altogether approximately 160,000 clones are present, 60% to 75% being singletons, with the ten largest covering about 2.7%. The sequencing sample was made of PBMCs. Receptors were obtained from a woman aged 45-59 years in good health and CMV-seropositive.

This chain uses TRBV30 with TRBJ1-5; the D gene is possibly TRBD1 (6 bases). This CDR3 spans 13 amino acids. V was shortened by 2 bases and J by 7 bases, with 12 bases between the two germline ends. Germline-derived CDR1 and CDR2 are GTSNPN and SVGIG (reference sequence). CDR3 sequence (DNA): TGTGCCTGGAGTTCGTCAGGGGACCAGCCCCAGCATTTT. Protein sequence: CAWSSSGDQPQHF. The full variable domain, its missing parts supplied by reference TRBV30 and TRBJ1-5, is SQTIHQWPATLVQPVGSPLSLECTVEGTSNPNLYWYRQAAGRGLQLLFYSVGIGQISSEVPQNLSASRPQDRQFILSSKKLLLSDSGFYLCAWSSSGDQPQHFGDGTRLSIL.

The chain recombines TRBV6-1 with TRBJ2-3; TRBD1 aligns across 9 bases. This CDR3 comprises 13 residues. V shed 8 bases and J 2 bases; nucleotides not matched to a gene: 2. Germline assignment: CDR1 MNHNS and CDR2 SASEGT. DNA of the CDR3: TGTGCCAGCGGGACAGGGCCCACAGATACGCAGTATTTT. Its protein product is CASGTGPTDTQYF.

The chain couples TRBV10-3 to TRBJ2-5, with TRBD2 matching 7 bases. Looked up from germline, CDR1 is ENHRY and CDR2 is SYGVKD. Trimming removed 10 bases from V and 6 bases from J; junction bases left unmatched: 8. The CDR3 covers 12 residues. CDR3 residues: CASGPGLQTQYF. Written as DNA, the CDR3 is TGTGCCAGCGGACCGGGACTACAGACCCAGTACTTC.

This chain's CDR3 is CASSYSWRANQETQYF. The DNA for the CDR3 is TGTGCCAGCAGTTACTCGTGGCGGGCGAACCAAGAGACCCAGTACTTC. The genes are TRBV6-6 and TRBJ2-5, with D maybe TRBD2 (5 bases). Trimming removed 0 bases at V and 0 bases at J, with 11 bases between. The germline V gene encodes CDR1 MNHNY and CDR2 SVGAGI (reference sequence). The CDR3 consists of 16 residues.

This clone was observed a few times. V gene TRBV5-1 combines with J gene TRBJ1-6, with TRBD1 identical over 10 bases. The CDR3 sequence is 15 residues long. Germline-derived CDR1 and CDR2 are SGHRS and YFSETQ. Trimming cost V 2 bases and J 7 bases; bases outside gene matches: 3. The CDR3 DNA reads TGCGCCAGCAGCTTCCGACAGGGGGCGAATTCACCCCTCCACTTT. It codes for CASSFRQGANSPLHF.

The gene calls are TRBV7-8 and TRBJ2-7; TRBD1 aligns across 9 bases. The CDR3 consists of 14 residues. The germline CDR1 and CDR2 sequences are SGHVS and FQNEAQ. The V gene end was trimmed by 7 bases and the J gene end by 3 bases; junction bases not matched to a gene: 7. CDR3 protein: CASNPGQGGYEQYF. For the CDR3, the DNA is TGTGCCAGCAATCCGGGACAGGGAGGCTACGAGCAGTACTTC. Drawing the rest from reference TRBV7-8 and TRBJ2-7, the complete variable domain is GAGVSQSPRYKVAKRGQDVALRCDPISGHVSLFWYQQALGQGPEFLTYFQNEAQLDKSGLPSDRFFAERPEGSVSTLKIQRTQQEDSAVYLCASNPGQGGYEQYFGPGTRLTVT.

The genes are TRBV7-9 and TRBJ1-1; D ambiguous. V was shortened by 2 bases and J by 3 bases, with 4 bases between the two germline ends. From germline, CDR1 is SEHNR and CDR2 FQNEAQ (reference sequence). CDR3 length equals 12 residues. CDR3 sequence reads: CASSLTDTEAFF. The CDR3 bases are TGTGCCAGCAGCTTAACAGACACTGAAGCTTTCTTT.

This clone occurred once. The rearrangement uses TRBV5-6 and TRBJ2-3; 9 bases align to TRBD1. The CDR3 is 18 residues long. Germline values: CDR1 SGHDT, CDR2 YYEEEE. The ends lost 2 bases at V and 5 bases at J; junction bases unmatched: 15. The CDR3 DNA follows: TGTGCCAGCAGCTTACTGGGACTCTGGGACAGGGTTCAAGATACGCAGTATTTT. Translated, it gives CASSLLGLWDRVQDTQYF.

V usage is TRBV7-9 and J usage is TRBJ2-2; 11 bases agree with TRBD2. The germline V gene encodes CDR1 SEHNR and CDR2 FQNEAQ (reference sequence). The CDR3 contains 18 residues. V dropped 1 base and J dropped 8; count of bases not matched to a gene: 12. The CDR3 coding sequence is TGTGCCAGCAGCTTAGGAACTAGCGGGAGAACTCGACCGGGGGAGCTGTTTTTT. Translated, it gives CASSLGTSGRTRPGELFF.

This chain links TRBV4-1 with TRBJ1-2, with D maybe TRBD1 (5 bases). CDR3 length: 13 amino acids. Germline CDR1 reads MGHRA; CDR2 reads YSYEKL. The ends were cut back, 3 bases at V and 5 bases at J, with 10 bases in the middle. The DNA of the CDR3 is TGCGCCAGCAGCCACGACAGCCTGTATGGCTACACCTTC. Its protein is CASSHDSLYGYTF.

This clone was detected a few times. The chain couples TRBV4-2 to TRBJ1-1, with D unresolved. CDR1 is LGHNA, CDR2 YNFKEQ, per germline. The CDR3 has 16 amino acids. V lost 0 bases and J 2 bases, leaving 13 bases between the germline ends. In DNA form, the CDR3 reads TGTGCCAGCAGCCAAGATGTCGCAGCGAGAAACACTGAAGCTTTCTTT. This gives the protein CASSQDVAARNTEAFF.